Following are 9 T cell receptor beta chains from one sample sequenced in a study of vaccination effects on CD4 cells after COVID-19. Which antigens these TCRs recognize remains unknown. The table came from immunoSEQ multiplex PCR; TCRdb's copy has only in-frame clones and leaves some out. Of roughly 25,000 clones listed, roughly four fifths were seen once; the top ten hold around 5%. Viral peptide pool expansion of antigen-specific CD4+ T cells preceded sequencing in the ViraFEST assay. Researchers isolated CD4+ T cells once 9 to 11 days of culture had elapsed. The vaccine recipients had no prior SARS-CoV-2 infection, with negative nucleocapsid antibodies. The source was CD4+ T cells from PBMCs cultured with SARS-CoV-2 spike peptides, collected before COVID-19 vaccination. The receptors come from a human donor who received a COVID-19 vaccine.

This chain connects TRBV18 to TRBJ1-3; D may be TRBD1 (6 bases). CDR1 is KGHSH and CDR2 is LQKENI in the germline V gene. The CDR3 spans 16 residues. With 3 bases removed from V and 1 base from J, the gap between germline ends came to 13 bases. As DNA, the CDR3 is TGTGCCAGCTCACCCTACCTACAGGGATCTGGAAACACCATATATTTT. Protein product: CASSPYLQGSGNTIYF.

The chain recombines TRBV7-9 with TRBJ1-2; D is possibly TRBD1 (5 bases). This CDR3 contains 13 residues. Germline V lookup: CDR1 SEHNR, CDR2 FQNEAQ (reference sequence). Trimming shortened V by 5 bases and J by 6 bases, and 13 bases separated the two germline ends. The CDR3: CASSKRGGDGYTF. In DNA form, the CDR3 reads TGTGCCAGCAGCAAAAGGGGCGGGGATGGCTACACCTTC.

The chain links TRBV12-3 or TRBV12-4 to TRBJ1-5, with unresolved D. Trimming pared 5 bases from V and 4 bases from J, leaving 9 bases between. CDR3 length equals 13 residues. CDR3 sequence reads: CASSLNKNQPQHF. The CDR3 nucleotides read TGTGCCAGCAGTCTGAACAAGAATCAGCCCCAGCATTTT.

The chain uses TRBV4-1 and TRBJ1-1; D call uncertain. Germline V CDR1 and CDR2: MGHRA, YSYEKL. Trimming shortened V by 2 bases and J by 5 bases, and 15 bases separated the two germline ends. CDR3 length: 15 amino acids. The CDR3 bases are TGCGCCAGCAGCCAACCTACCTCTCGGGAGACTGAAGCTTTCTTT. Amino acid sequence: CASSQPTSRETEAFF.

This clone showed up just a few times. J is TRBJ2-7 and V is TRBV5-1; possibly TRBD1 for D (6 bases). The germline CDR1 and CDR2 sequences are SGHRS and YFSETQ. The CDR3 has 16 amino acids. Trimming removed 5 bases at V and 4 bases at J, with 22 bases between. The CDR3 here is CASSLPNHRVRYEQYF. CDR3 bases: TGCGCCAGCAGTCTCCCTAACCACAGGGTTAGGTACGAGCAGTACTTC.

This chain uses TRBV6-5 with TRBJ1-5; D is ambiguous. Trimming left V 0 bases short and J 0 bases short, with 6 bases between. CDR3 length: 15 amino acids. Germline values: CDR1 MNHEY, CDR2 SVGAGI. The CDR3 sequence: CASSYSAYSNQPQHF. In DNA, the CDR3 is TGTGCCAGCAGTTACTCAGCATATAGCAATCAGCCCCAGCATTTT.

CDR3 DNA: TGTGCCAGCAGCTTGCCCGGGACTAGCTCGGGTGAGCAGTTCTTC. Its translation is CASSLPGTSSGEQFF. This chain uses TRBV5-4 with TRBJ2-1; 9 nucleotides agree with TRBD2. CDR3 length equals 15 residues. Germline loops: CDR1 SGHNT, CDR2 YYREEE (reference sequence). J was trimmed by 9 bases and V by 1 base; bases with no gene match: 8.

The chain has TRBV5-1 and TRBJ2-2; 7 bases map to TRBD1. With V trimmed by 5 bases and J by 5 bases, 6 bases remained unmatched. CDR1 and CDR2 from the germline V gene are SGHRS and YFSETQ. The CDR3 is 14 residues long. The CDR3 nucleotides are TGCGCCAGCAGTCGAGACAGGGAGACCGGGGAGCTGTTTTTT. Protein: CASSRDRETGELFF.

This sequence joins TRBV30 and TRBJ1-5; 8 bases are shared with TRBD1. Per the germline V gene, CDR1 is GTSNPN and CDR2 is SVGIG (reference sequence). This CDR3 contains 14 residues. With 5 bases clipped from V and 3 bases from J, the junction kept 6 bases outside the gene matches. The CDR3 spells CAWAGQDNNQPQHF. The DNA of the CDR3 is TGTGCCTGGGCGGGACAGGACAACAATCAGCCCCAGCATTTT.